This section outlines one T cell receptor (beta chain) sequence together with its context. Its antigen is unidentified. The sample comes from a study of T cells expressing NK-cell markers. 5'RACE template switching with UMIs produced the TCR beta cDNA. TCRdb reprocessed the 5' RACE reads and keeps a single row for each CDR3 protein, giving no DNA. Its clone listing holds about 390,000 distinct CDR3 sequences. Overall study results and limits: Where a handful of donors were concerned, these clonotypes also led the CD3+CD56-NKG2C+ fraction. The study did not resolve the HCMV specificity of expanded NKG2C+ T cell clones.

Germline CDR1 is SGDLS and CDR2 is YYNGEE. The CDR3 extends over 13 amino acids. V usage is TRBV9 and J usage is TRBJ1-6; TCRdb names TRBD1, which stays unverified in the absence of DNA. This sequence was found in a woman in her forties or fifties in good health. Sequenced input: blood T cells: a sorted CD56 or NKG2C T cell subset, CD4+ or CD8+ T cells, or bulk PBMC T cells (not recorded which). The CDR3 loop is CASTKTANSPLHF.